This TCR beta chain derives from a study of shared clonotypes between healthy human individuals. Using immunoSEQ multiplex PCR, the repertoire was profiled, and TCRdb retains in-frame clones only, with some absent. Of over a million clones listed, 70% to 80% are singletons. Notes on this clone: This CDR3 is also generated by other DNA sequences in the sample.

The sequence was collected from a man aged 18 to 35 in good health. Some clones in this sample may be carry-over from other donors' samples. Sequenced input: memory CD4+ T cells from PBMCs. Subset specified: CD45RA-negative fraction.

CDR3 sequence (DNA): TGTGCCAGCAGAGGCAGCTTAAACACTGAAGCTTTCTTT. Its protein is CASRGSLNTEAFF. V and J are TRBV6-1 and TRBJ1-1; the D is unclear. This CDR3 is 13 amino acids long. Looked up from germline, CDR1 is MNHNS and CDR2 is SASEGT. V gave up 6 bases and J gave up 2 bases, with 10 bases separating them.